These T cell receptor beta chains were read from a single sample in a study of blood T cell repertoires in COVID-19. Sequenced by immunoSEQ multiplex PCR; TCRdb stores in-frame clones only, minus some. The sample contains 75,000 to 95,000 clones, over 70% of which appear only once. Sample: peripheral blood. Source of these receptors: a human donor in a cohort sampled during active COVID-19. Each CDR3 is given with its conserved first and last residue. D genes are given only for firm matches. Size tells how often a clone was seen (once, few, many) or the class of an expanded clone, and some rows leave it out.

15 NA TRBJ2-2 NA TRBV2 CASSAGDRGTGELFF TGTGCCAGCAGTGCCGGGGACCGGGGGACCGGGGAGCTGTTTTTT
15 NA TRBJ1-1 NA TRBV10-3 CAISDRGKVNTEAFF TGTGCCATCAGTGACAGGGGAAAGGTGAACACTGAAGCTTTCTTT
15 TRBD1 TRBJ2-5 NA TRBV5-8 CASSFRQGFQETQYF TGTGCCAGCAGCTTCCGACAGGGGTTCCAAGAGACCCAGTACTTC
14 NA TRBJ1-2 NA TRBV5-1 CASSPLGLDYGYTF TGCGCCAGCAGCCCCCTTGGCCTTGACTATGGCTACACCTTC
11 TRBD1 TRBJ2-1 NA TRBV29-1 CSVGQGNEQFF TGCAGCGTGGGACAGGGGAATGAGCAGTTCTTC
13 NA TRBJ1-1 once TRBV28 CASSPGGVTEAFF TGTGCCAGCAGCCCAGGAGGGGTCACTGAAGCTTTCTTT
11 NA TRBJ1-4 NA TRBV20-1 CSARGGEKLFF TGCAGTGCCAGGGGCGGAGAAAAACTGTTTTTT
16 TRBD1 TRBJ1-2 NA TRBV18 CASSPPGTGGMYGYTF TGTGCCAGCTCACCACCCGGGACAGGGGGAATGTATGGCTACACCTTC
16 NA TRBJ2-3 NA TRBV5-1 CASSIPGARSTDTQYF TGCGCCAGCAGCATACCAGGGGCTCGTAGCACAGATACGCAGTATTTT
17 NA TRBJ2-3 NA TRBV21-1 CASSSHRTSGRADTQYF TGTGCCAGCAGCTCACACCGGACTAGCGGGAGGGCAGATACGCAGTATTTT
13 NA TRBJ1-1 NA TRBV5-6 CASSLGTGTEAFF TGTGCCAGCAGCTTGGGGACTGGGACTGAAGCTTTCTTT
14 NA TRBJ2-1 NA TRBV9 CASSEVAYYNEQFF TGTGCCAGCAGCGAAGTTGCCTACTACAATGAGCAGTTCTTC
14 NA TRBJ1-5 NA TRBV6-6 CASRGREGNQPQHF TGTGCCAGCAGGGGCCGGGAGGGCAATCAGCCCCAGCATTTT
17 NA TRBJ2-6 NA TRBV7-9 CASSLGVRLSGANVLTF TGTGCCAGCAGCTTAGGGGTTCGACTCTCGGGGGCCAACGTCCTGACTTTC
15 TRBD1 TRBJ2-2 NA TRBV2 CASDRRQGAAGELFF TGTGCCAGCGATCGTAGACAGGGAGCAGCCGGGGAGCTGTTTTTT
14 NA TRBJ1-2 NA TRBV9 CASSLQGGRDGYTF TGTGCCAGCAGCCTTCAAGGAGGCCGAGATGGCTACACCTTC
12 NA TRBJ1-4 once TRBV28 CASNVQSEKLFF TGTGCCAGCAACGTACAGTCGGAAAAACTGTTTTTT
17 NA TRBJ2-2 NA TRBV28 CASSYSWKGPSTGELFF TGTGCCAGCAGCTACTCCTGGAAGGGGCCCTCTACCGGGGAGCTGTTTTTT
15 NA TRBJ2-3 NA TRBV7-2 CASSLGNYRVQTQYF TGTGCCAGCAGCTTAGGGAACTACAGGGTGCAAACGCAGTATTTT
13 NA TRBJ1-2 NA TRBV5-5 CASSSGNNYGYTF TGTGCCAGCAGCTCAGGGAATAACTATGGCTACACCTTC
17 TRBD1 TRBJ1-5 NA TRBV24-1 CATSDSLGPGQGVAQHF TGTGCCACCAGTGATTCTTTAGGACCGGGACAGGGGGTAGCCCAGCATTTT
15 NA TRBJ1-3 once TRBV28 CASSSSDKAGNTIYF TGTGCCAGCAGTTCCTCCGACAAGGCTGGAAACACCATATATTTT
14 TRBD1 TRBJ1-4 NA TRBV6-1 CASSEAETGMKLFF TGTGCCAGCAGTGAAGCCGAGACAGGGATGAAACTGTTTTTT
12 NA TRBJ2-7 NA TRBV27 CASSFSGVRQYF TGTGCCAGCAGTTTCTCGGGGGTCAGGCAGTACTTC
14 TRBD2 TRBJ2-1 NA TRBV11-3 CASSSGLAYNEQFF TGTGCCAGCAGCTCGGGACTAGCCTACAATGAGCAGTTCTTC
16 NA TRBJ2-3 once TRBV4-2 CASSQDLAASTDTQYF TGTGCCAGCAGCCAAGATCTCGCGGCTAGCACAGATACGCAGTATTTT
16 TRBD1 TRBJ1-1 NA TRBV18 CASSGGTGDLNTEAFF TGTGCCAGCTCAGGAGGGACAGGGGATTTGAACACTGAAGCTTTCTTT
18 TRBD2 TRBJ2-1 NA TRBV7-9 CASSLARLAGDTYNEQFF TGTGCCAGCAGCTTAGCCCGACTAGCGGGAGACACCTACAATGAGCAGTTCTTC
12 NA TRBJ2-1 NA TRBV3-1/TRBV3-2 CASSRTGRGKFF TGTGCCAGCAGCCGTACTGGCCGGGGGAAGTTCTTC
15 NA TRBJ1-4 NA TRBV7-2 CASSPMGSAGEKLFF TGTGCCAGCAGCCCCATGGGTTCGGCAGGTGAAAAACTGTTTTTT
15 TRBD1 TRBJ2-5 NA TRBV7-7 CASSRRQGKEETQYF TGTGCTAGCAGCCGACGACAGGGAAAAGAAGAGACCCAGTACTTC
14 TRBD1 TRBJ1-2 NA TRBV10-3 CAISPQGVVYGYTF TGTGCCATCAGTCCACAGGGGGTTGTGTATGGCTACACCTTC
15 TRBD1 TRBJ2-1 NA TRBV3-1/TRBV3-2 CASSQGTGGRYEQFF TGTGCCAGCAGCCAGGGGACAGGGGGCCGATATGAGCAGTTCTTC
14 NA TRBJ1-4 once TRBV30 CAWSVYRANEKLFF TGTGCCTGGAGTGTTTACAGGGCTAATGAAAAACTGTTTTTT
18 TRBD2 TRBJ2-7 few TRBV28 CASSLYPSQGRELGKQYF TGTGCCAGCAGTTTATACCCCTCCCAAGGGCGGGAGTTGGGAAAGCAGTACTTC
15 NA TRBJ1-4 once TRBV13 CASSLWGGAEEKLFF TGTGCCAGCAGCTTATGGGGAGGGGCAGAAGAAAAACTGTTTTTT